The 18 T cell receptor beta chains presented below share a single source sample, sequenced in a study of blood T cell repertoires in COVID-19. Here immunoSEQ multiplex PCR was the method, and the copy in TCRdb shows in-frame clones only, minus some. Found here are around 250,000 clones, 85% of them singletons; the top ten hold 6.6%. Sequencing was carried out using PBMCs or T cells enriched from blood (not recorded which). Receptors originate from a woman aged 50 to 60 who had been exposed to COVID-19.

The CDR3 loop reads CASSPPKGWLERLAGRETQYF. CDR3 sequence (DNA): TGTGCCAGCTCACCACCGAAAGGGTGGCTTGAAAGACTAGCGGGGAGGGAGACCCAGTACTTC. This sequence joins TRBV18 and TRBJ2-5, with 11 bases that match TRBD2. Trimming removed 0 bases from V and 5 bases from J; junction bases left unmatched: 20. The CDR3 sequence is 21 residues long. The germline V gene has CDR1 KGHSH and CDR2 LQKENI.

A single count supports this clone. The chain joins TRBV18 to TRBJ1-6, with D possibly being TRBD1 (6 bases). CDR3 size: 16 residues. Germline CDR1 is KGHSH and CDR2 is LQKENI. V was trimmed by 2 bases and J by 9 bases, leaving 17 bases between them. The CDR3 coding sequence is TGTGCCAGCTCACCAAAAAGTCAGGGGACACGTTCACCCCTCCACTTT. This gives the protein CASSPKSQGTRSPLHF. The full variable domain, in which reference TRBV18 and TRBJ1-6 provide the parts outside the CDR3, is NAGVMQNPRHLVRRRGQEARLRCSPMKGHSHVYWYRQLPEEGLKFMVYLQKENIIDESGMPKERFSAEFPKEGPSILRIQQVVRGDSAAYFCASSPKSQGTRSPLHFGNGTRLTVT.

The chain joins TRBV5-5 to TRBJ1-1, with a tentative D call TRBD1 (6 bases). V lost 4 bases to trimming and J lost 1 base, with 8 bases between them. Per germline, CDR1 SGHKS and CDR2 YYEKEE (reference sequence). The CDR3 is made up of 13 amino acids. The CDR3 reads CASSRDTNTEAFF. As DNA, the CDR3 is TGTGCCAGCAGCCGGGACACGAACACTGAAGCTTTCTTT.

V and J are TRBV12-2 and TRBJ1-2; the table's D call TRBD1 went unverified against the DNA. TRBV12-2 counts as a pseudogene. The CDR3 is made up of 15 amino acids. CDR3 nucleotides: TGTGCAAGTCGCCCACAGGGCCCCTTAGACTATGGCTACACCTTC. The encoded protein is CASRPQGPLDYGYTF.

The V gene is TRBV5-6, the J gene TRBJ2-7, with TRBD1 identical over 8 bases. The CDR3 length is 14 residues. Trimming at V came to 4 bases and at J to 6 bases, leaving 9 bases not matched to a gene. Germline V gene lookup returns CDR1 SGHDT and CDR2 YYEEEE. This CDR3 reads CASSILGQGGEQYF. CDR3 nucleotides: TGTGCCAGCAGCATACTAGGACAGGGAGGCGAGCAGTACTTC.

This chain connects TRBV19 to TRBJ1-5; the D gene is possibly TRBD1 (5 bases). The germline CDR1 and CDR2 sequences are LNHDA and SQIVND (reference sequence). The V end lost 1 base, the J end lost 4 bases, and 11 bases lay between the germline ends. The CDR3 has 15 residues. The CDR3 sequence is CASSIARARNQPQHF. CDR3 in DNA: TGTGCCAGTAGTATAGCCAGGGCAAGGAATCAGCCCCAGCATTTT.

V usage is TRBV2 and J usage is TRBJ1-2, with D maybe TRBD1 (5 bases). Germline V gene data show CDR1 as SNHLY and CDR2 as FYNNEI. The CDR3 has 14 residues. V was cut by 4 bases and J by 0 bases, with 9 bases left in between. DNA for the CDR3: TGTGCCAGCAGTGCGGACAATGCTAACTATGGCTACACCTTC. Its protein is CASSADNANYGYTF. Full variable domain (missing parts from reference TRBV2 and TRBJ1-2): EPEVTQTPSHQVTQMGQEVILRCVPISNHLYFYWYRQILGQKVEFLVSFYNNEISEKSEIFDDQFSVERPDGSNFTLKIRSTKLEDSAMYFCASSADNANYGYTFGSGTRLTVV.

This clone was found once. V gene TRBV9 combines with J gene TRBJ2-5, with 7 bases fitting TRBD2. CDR3 length: 16 amino acids. CDR1 is SGDLS, CDR2 YYNGEE, per germline. The V gene end was trimmed by 0 bases and the J gene end by 1 base; junction bases not matched to a gene: 6. DNA of the CDR3: TGTGCCAGCAGCGTAGGACGGGGGGTAACCCAAGAGACCCAGTACTTC. Its protein is CASSVGRGVTQETQYF.

V gene TRBV21-1 combines with J gene TRBJ2-1; TRBD2 is the table's D call, not checked against the DNA. TRBV21-1 is a recognized pseudogene. This CDR3 contains 17 residues. The CDR3: CASNPISGTTSYNEQFF. As DNA, the CDR3 is TGTGCCAGCAATCCAATCTCCGGGACTACCTCCTACAATGAGCAGTTCTTC.

This chain joins TRBV18 and TRBJ1-4; no clear D gene. Germline V gene lookup returns CDR1 KGHSH and CDR2 LQKENI. The CDR3 contains 15 residues. V was pared by 3 bases and J by 3 bases, with 11 bases between. CDR3 in amino acids: CASSPSRFPNEKLFF. The CDR3 DNA reads as TGTGCCAGCTCACCGTCCAGGTTCCCTAATGAAAAACTGTTTTTT.

This clone was recorded a few times. This sequence joins TRBV18 and TRBJ1-4; the D gene is possibly TRBD1 (5 bases). The length of the CDR3 is 15 residues. The germline V gene encodes CDR1 KGHSH and CDR2 LQKENI. The germline V and J ends were trimmed by 6 bases and 6 bases, with 17 bases remaining between them. CDR3 sequence: CASSQGPGGDEKLFF. The CDR3 DNA sequence: TGTGCCAGCTCCCAAGGACCCGGGGGGGATGAAAAACTGTTTTTT.

This clone was counted only a few times. The chain couples TRBV24-1 to TRBJ1-5; D not certain. The CDR3 totals 14 residues. V lost 4 bases and J 4 bases, leaving 10 bases between the germline ends. The germline CDR1 and CDR2 sequences are KGHDR and SFDVKD. CDR3 in amino acids: CATSEATPNQPQHF. The CDR3 coding sequence is TGTGCCACCAGTGAGGCCACGCCAAATCAGCCCCAGCATTTT.

The rearrangement joins TRBV4-2 to TRBJ1-1; unclear D gene. V was pared by 5 bases and J by 3 bases, with 13 bases between. Germline CDR1 LGHNA, CDR2 YNFKEQ. The CDR3 length is 14 residues. CDR3 amino acids: CASSSLGPHTEAFF. The DNA of the CDR3 is TGTGCCAGCAGCTCCCTTGGGCCGCACACTGAAGCTTTCTTT.

This clone was detected a few times. V is TRBV11-2 and J is TRBJ1-4; 7 nucleotides agree with TRBD1. CDR1 is SGHAT and CDR2 is FQNNGV in the germline V gene. V was pared by 4 bases and J by 1 base, with 9 bases of the junction left unmatched. The CDR3 spans 17 residues. The CDR3 protein is CASSSATGVGTNEKLFF. The CDR3 DNA is TGTGCCAGCAGCTCCGCAACAGGGGTGGGAACTAATGAAAAACTGTTTTTT.

The rearrangement joins TRBV7-2 to TRBJ1-3, with 7 positions matching TRBD1. With 3 bases clipped from V and 2 bases from J, the junction kept 4 bases outside the gene matches. This CDR3 is 15 amino acids long. Per the germline V gene, CDR1 is SGHTA and CDR2 is FQGNSA. Here the CDR3 DNA reads TGTGCCAGCAGCTTGCGACAGGGAGCTGGAAACACCATATATTTT. This gives the protein CASSLRQGAGNTIYF.

The chain has TRBV2 and TRBJ2-5; 12 nucleotides agree with TRBD2. V gave up 3 bases and J gave up 2 bases; unmatched junction bases: 4. The germline V gene encodes CDR1 SNHLY and CDR2 FYNNEI. The CDR3 has 16 residues. The CDR3 region is CASSEALAGGQETQYF. The DNA of the CDR3 is TGTGCCAGCAGTGAGGCACTAGCGGGGGGTCAAGAGACCCAGTACTTC.

CDR3 nucleotides: TGTGCCAGCAGCTTGGAAGCGGGGCCGGGCACAGATACGCAGTATTTT. Its protein product is CASSLEAGPGTDTQYF. The rearrangement uses TRBV5-6 and TRBJ2-3; the match to TRBD2 covers 7 bases. The germline V gene encodes CDR1 SGHDT and CDR2 YYEEEE. The V and J ends lost 0 bases and 1 base, in that order; junction bases with no gene match: 5. The CDR3 length is 16 residues. Looking up the rest from reference TRBV5-6 and TRBJ2-3 gives the full variable domain: DAGVTQSPTHLIKTRGQQVTLRCSPKSGHDTVSWYQQALGQGPQFIFQYYEEEERQRGNFPDRFSGHQFPNYSSELNVNALLLGDSALYLCASSLEAGPGTDTQYFGPGTRLTVL.

V gene TRBV5-1 combines with J gene TRBJ1-1; 7 nucleotides agree with TRBD1. Germline values: CDR1 SGHRS, CDR2 YFSETQ. With 5 bases clipped from V and 2 bases from J, the junction kept 9 bases outside the gene matches. This CDR3 has 15 residues. CDR3 region: CASSQTRQGNTEAFF. In DNA, the CDR3 is TGCGCCAGCAGTCAAACTAGACAGGGAAACACTGAAGCTTTCTTT.